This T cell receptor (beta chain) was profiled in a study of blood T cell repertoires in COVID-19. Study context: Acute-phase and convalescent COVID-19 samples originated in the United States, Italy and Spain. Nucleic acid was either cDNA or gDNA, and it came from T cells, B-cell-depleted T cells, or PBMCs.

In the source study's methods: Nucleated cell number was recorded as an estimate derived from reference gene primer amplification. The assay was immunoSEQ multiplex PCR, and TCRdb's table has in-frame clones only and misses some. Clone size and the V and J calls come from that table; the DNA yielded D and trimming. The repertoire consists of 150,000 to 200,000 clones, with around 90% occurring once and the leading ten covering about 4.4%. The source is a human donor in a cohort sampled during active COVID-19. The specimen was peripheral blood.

The chain's CDR3 is CASSLGQAVPGELFF. The CDR3 DNA reads as TGTGCCAGCAGCTTAGGACAGGCTGTACCCGGGGAGCTGTTTTTT. The V and J genes are TRBV7-2 and TRBJ2-2, with D possibly being TRBD1 (6 bases). V dropped 1 base and J dropped 6 bases, with 12 bases sitting between them. CDR3 size: 15 residues. In germline, CDR1 is SGHTA, CDR2 FQGNSA.